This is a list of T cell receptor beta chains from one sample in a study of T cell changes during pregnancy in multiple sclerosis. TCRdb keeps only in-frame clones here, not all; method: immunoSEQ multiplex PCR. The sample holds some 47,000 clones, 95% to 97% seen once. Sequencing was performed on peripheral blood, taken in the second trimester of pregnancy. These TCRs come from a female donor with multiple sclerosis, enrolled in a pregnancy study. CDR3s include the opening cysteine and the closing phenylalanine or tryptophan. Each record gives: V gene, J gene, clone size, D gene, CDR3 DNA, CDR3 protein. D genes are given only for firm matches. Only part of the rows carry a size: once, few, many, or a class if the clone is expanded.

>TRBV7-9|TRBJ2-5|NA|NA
TGTGCCAGCAACCGGAGGGGGGGTGATGAGACCCAGTACTTC
CASNRRGGDETQYF
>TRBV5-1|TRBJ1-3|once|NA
TGCGCCAGCAGCTTCTCAGACTCTTCTGGAAACACCATATATTTT
CASSFSDSSGNTIYF
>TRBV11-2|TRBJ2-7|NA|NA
TGTGCCAGCAGCCCGTCCTTAGGGAGCGTCTCCTACGAGCAGTACTTC
CASSPSLGSVSYEQYF
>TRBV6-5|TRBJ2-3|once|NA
TGTGCCAGCAGTTACTCCCCTAGCGGCACAGATACGCAGTATTTT
CASSYSPSGTDTQYF
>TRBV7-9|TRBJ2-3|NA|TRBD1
TGTGCCAGCAGCCCGAGACGGGACAGCATTAGCACAGATACGCAGTATTTT
CASSPRRDSISTDTQYF
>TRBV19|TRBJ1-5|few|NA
TGTGCCAGTAGTATGGCGGGGGCCCGTGAGCCCCAGCATTTT
CASSMAGAREPQHF
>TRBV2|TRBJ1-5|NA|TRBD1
TGTGCCAGCAGGGGGACAGGGGTGTATCAGCCCCAGCATTTT
CASRGTGVYQPQHF
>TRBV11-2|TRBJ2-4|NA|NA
TGTGCCAGCAGCTTAGTTCAGGGGAAGAACATTCAGTACTTC
CASSLVQGKNIQYF
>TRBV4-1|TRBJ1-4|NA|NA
TGCGCCAGCAGCCAAGTTTCGGGGACTAATGAAAAACTGTTTTTT
CASSQVSGTNEKLFF
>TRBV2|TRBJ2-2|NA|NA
TGTGCCAGCAGTGATAGCACCGGGGAGCTGTTTTTT
CASSDSTGELFF
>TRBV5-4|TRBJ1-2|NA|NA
TGTGCCAGCAGTCCCCCGGGAGATAACTATGGCTACACCTTC
CASSPPGDNYGYTF
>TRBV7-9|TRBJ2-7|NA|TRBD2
TGTGCCAGCAGCCCTCCGACTAGCGGGGGAATTTACGAGCAGTACTTC
CASSPPTSGGIYEQYF
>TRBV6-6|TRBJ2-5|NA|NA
TGTGCCAGCAGTTTCAGGGAAGAGACCCAGTACTTC
CASSFREETQYF
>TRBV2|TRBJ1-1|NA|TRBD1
TGTGCCAGCAGTGGGGGACAGGGAGGTATAACTGAAGCTTTCTTT
CASSGGQGGITEAFF
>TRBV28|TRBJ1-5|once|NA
TGTGCCAGCAGTTTGGGGGTCGGGGGGGGCAAGCCCCAGCATTTT
CASSLGVGGGKPQHF
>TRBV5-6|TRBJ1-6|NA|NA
TGTGCCAGCAGCTTAGAGGGCAGGGGAAGTTCACCCCTCCACTTT
CASSLEGRGSSPLHF
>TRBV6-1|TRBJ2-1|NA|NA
TGTGCCAGCAGGAAAGGGGGACCCGCCAATGAGCAGTTCTTC
CASRKGGPANEQFF
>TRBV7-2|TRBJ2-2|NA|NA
TGTGCCAGCAGCCTGAACACCGGGGAGCTGTTTTTT
CASSLNTGELFF
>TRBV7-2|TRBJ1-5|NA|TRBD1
TGTGCCAGCAGCTTACGACAGGGCCTACAGCCCCAGCATTTT
CASSLRQGLQPQHF
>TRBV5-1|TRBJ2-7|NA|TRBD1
TGCGCCAGCAGCTTGGTAGGGACAGGTAGCTCCTACGAGCAGTACTTC
CASSLVGTGSSYEQYF
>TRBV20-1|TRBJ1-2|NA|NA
TGCAGTGCCTTGAGGGACTACACCTTC
CSALRDYTF
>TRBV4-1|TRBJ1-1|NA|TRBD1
TGCGCCAGCAGCCTTTCCGGGACAGGGACTGAAGCTTTCTTT
CASSLSGTGTEAFF
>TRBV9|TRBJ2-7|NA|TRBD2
TGTGCCAGCAGCGAATCCGCCGCGGGGGGGAACTACGAGCAGTACTTC
CASSESAAGGNYEQYF
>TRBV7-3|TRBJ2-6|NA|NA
TGTGCCAGCAGCTTAGCTGCAGGCCGGTCTGGGGCCAACGTCCTGACTTTC
CASSLAAGRSGANVLTF
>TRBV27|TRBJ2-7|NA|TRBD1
TGTGCCAGCAGTTTAGGGACAGCAAGCTCCTACGAGCAGTACTTC
CASSLGTASSYEQYF
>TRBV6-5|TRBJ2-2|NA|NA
TGTGCCAGCAGTTACCTCGGGGCCGGGGAGCTGTTTTTT
CASSYLGAGELFF
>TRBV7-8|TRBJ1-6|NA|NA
TGTGCCAGCAGCTTTCGAGACACCTATTCACCCCTCCACTTT
CASSFRDTYSPLHF
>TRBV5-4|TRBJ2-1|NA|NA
TGTGCCAGCAGCTTGGGGACTCTTACCTACAATGAGCAGTTCTTC
CASSLGTLTYNEQFF
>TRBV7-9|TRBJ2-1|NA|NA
TGTGCCAGCAGCCCCCGGGACAACCCTGCCCGATCGGGGCAGTTCTTC
CASSPRDNPARSGQFF
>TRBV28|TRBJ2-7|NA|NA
TGTGCCAGCCGCCCCTGGGGGGACAGCTCCTACGAGCAGTACTTC
CASRPWGDSSYEQYF
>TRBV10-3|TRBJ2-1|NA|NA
TGTGCCATCAGTACAGTCGGGGGAGAGAGGCTCAATGAGCAGTTCTTC
CAISTVGGERLNEQFF
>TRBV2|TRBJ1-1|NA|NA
TGTGCCAGCAGCCGGAGGCAGATGAACACTGAAGCTTTCTTT
CASSRRQMNTEAFF
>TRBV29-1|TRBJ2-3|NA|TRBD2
TGCAGCGTTGAAGATAGGACTAGCGGGGGGGCCCCAGATACGCAGTATTTT
CSVEDRTSGGAPDTQYF
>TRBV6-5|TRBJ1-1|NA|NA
TGTGCCAGCAGTTACAATGGAGGGGAAGCTTTCTTT
CASSYNGGEAFF
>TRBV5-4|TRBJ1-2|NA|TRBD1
TGTGCCAGCAGCCGCTCCGGACAGGGCAGGCGCTACACCTTC
CASSRSGQGRRYTF
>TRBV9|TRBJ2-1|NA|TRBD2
TGTGCCAGCGCTGGGACTAGCTCGGTGCATGAGCAGTTCTTC
CASAGTSSVHEQFF
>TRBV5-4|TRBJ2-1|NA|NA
TGTGCCAGCAGCTTGGAAGTCAGGGCAGGTGAGCAGTTCTTC
CASSLEVRAGEQFF
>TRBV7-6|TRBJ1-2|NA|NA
TGTGCCAGCAGCCTACAGGCGTACTATGGCTACACCTTC
CASSLQAYYGYTF
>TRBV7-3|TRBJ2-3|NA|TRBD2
TGTGCCAGCAGCTCCTCTCCTAGCGGGAGGGCCTTGAGTACGCAGTATTTT
CASSSSPSGRALSTQYF
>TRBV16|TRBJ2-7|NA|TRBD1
TGTGCCAGCAGCCCTCGGACAGGGGGCTACGAGCAGTACTTC
CASSPRTGGYEQYF
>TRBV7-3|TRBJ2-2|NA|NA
TGTGCCAGCAGCTTAACTAGCATCACCGGGGAGCTGTTTTTT
CASSLTSITGELFF
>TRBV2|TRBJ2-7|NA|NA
TGTGCCAGCAGCCTGTTGTCCTACGAGCAGTACTTC
CASSLLSYEQYF
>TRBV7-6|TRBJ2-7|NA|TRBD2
TGTGCCAGCTCCGTACTAGCGCACAATCCCTACGAGCAGTACTTC
CASSVLAHNPYEQYF